This TCR beta chain was retrieved from a study of cytomegalovirus exposure and HLA in healthy donors. The primer mix had 60 Vbeta and 13 Jbeta primers. Libraries were prepared by immunoSEQ multiplex PCR; TCRdb keeps only in-frame clonotypes and omits some of them. The sample gives roughly 130,000 clones, around 86% of which show up once; 2.1% is in the top ten. Germline trimming cut 11 bases from V and 1 base from J; bases unmatched to any gene: 6. The CDR3 contains 14 residues. Looked up from germline, CDR1 is ENHRY and CDR2 is SYGVKD. The TCR originated in a man between 25 and 39 years old in good health and CMV-seronegative. This chain joins TRBV10-3 and TRBJ2-2; 8 positions agree with TRBD1. Sequencing was performed on PBMCs. CDR3 region: CAAAGGENTGELFF. DNA for the CDR3: TGTGCCGCCGCAGGGGGCGAGAACACCGGGGAGCTGTTTTTT.